A selection of T cell receptor beta chains follows, all from one sample in a study of blood T cell repertoires in COVID-19. Assay used: immunoSEQ multiplex PCR; TCRdb lists only in-frame clones, some missing. The sample includes 100,000 or so clones, 65% to 90% of them seen just once. Specimen: peripheral blood. These receptors originate from a man older than 75 with acute or convalescent COVID-19. CDR3s include the opening cysteine and the closing phenylalanine or tryptophan. Each record gives: V gene, clone size, D gene, J gene, CDR3 DNA, CDR3 protein. D genes are given only for firm matches. The size of a clone is reported for some rows only, either as once, few or many, or as a class for expanded clones.

TRBV5-1	NA	TRBD1	TRBJ2-2	TGCGCCAGCAGCTCTCCAGGGGGCTTGGGCACCGGGGAGCTGTTTTTT	CASSSPGGLGTGELFF
TRBV5-4	NA	NA	TRBJ2-3	TGTGCCAGCAGGAGGACAGAGGCCACAGATACGCAGTATTTT	CASRRTEATDTQYF
TRBV28	NA	NA	TRBJ2-2	TGTGCCAGCAGAGTTTACCCAGGGGCTACGAACACCGGGGAGCTGTTTTTT	CASRVYPGATNTGELFF
TRBV16	NA	TRBD1	TRBJ1-1	TGTGCCAGCAGCTCCGGGACAGGAGCTGAAGCTTTCTTT	CASSSGTGAEAFF
TRBV14	NA	NA	TRBJ1-6	TGTGCCAGCAGCCAAGCATGGGGGGACTCCTATAATTCACCCCTCCACTTT	CASSQAWGDSYNSPLHF
TRBV7-2	few	TRBD2	TRBJ2-1	TGTGCCAGCAGCCAGACTAGCGGGAGCCGCAATGAGCAGTTCTTC	CASSQTSGSRNEQFF
TRBV9	NA	NA	TRBJ1-2	TGTGCCAGCAGCGTAGCCCAGGGAGGGTATTATGGCTACACCTTC	CASSVAQGGYYGYTF
TRBV7-2	NA	NA	TRBJ2-7	TGTGCCAGCAGCTCTCGCGGCTACGAGCAGTACTTC	CASSSRGYEQYF
TRBV18	NA	TRBD1	TRBJ1-1	TGTGCCAGCTCACCACCAAACTTACCGGGACACAGGGGGGGGACTGAAGCTTTCTTT	CASSPPNLPGHRGGTEAFF
TRBV30	NA	NA	TRBJ2-5	TGTGCCTGGAGTGTCAGAGCGGAAGAGACCCAGTACTTC	CAWSVRAEETQYF
TRBV5-4	NA	TRBD2	TRBJ2-3	TGTGCCAGCAGCCTAGGGACTAGCGGGAGTTTCGCAGATACGCAGTATTTT	CASSLGTSGSFADTQYF
TRBV5-4	once	TRBD2	TRBJ2-5	TGTGCCAGCAGCCGACGACTAGCGGACCAAGAGACCCAGTACTTC	CASSRRLADQETQYF
TRBV6-5	NA	TRBD2	TRBJ2-3	TGTGCCAGCTATACTAGCGGGAGGGCCTATCAAACGCAGTATTTT	CASYTSGRAYQTQYF
TRBV2	few	TRBD1	TRBJ2-5	TGTGCCAGCAGTAAGAACCGGGACAGGGGTGAGACCCAGTACTTC	CASSKNRDRGETQYF
TRBV7-2	NA	TRBD2	TRBJ2-3	TGTGCCAGCAGCTTTAGCGGGGGCACAGATACGCAGTATTTT	CASSFSGGTDTQYF
TRBV11-2	few	TRBD1	TRBJ2-1	TGTGCCAGCAGCCCTCGGACAGGGCTCAATGAGCAGTTCTTC	CASSPRTGLNEQFF
TRBV5-1	NA	TRBD1	TRBJ2-1	TGCGCCAGCAGCTTGGAGGGACAGGTATACAATGAGCAGTTCTTC	CASSLEGQVYNEQFF
TRBV28	NA	TRBD1	TRBJ1-2	TGTGCCAGCAGGACAGGGGGCTTTGGCTACACCTTC	CASRTGGFGYTF
TRBV18	NA	NA	TRBJ1-5	TGTGCCAGCTCCAAGGCGGGTAGGGCTAGCAATCAGCCCCAGCATTTT	CASSKAGRASNQPQHF
TRBV5-1	NA	NA	TRBJ2-5	TGCGCCAGCAGCGGGATGGCGCCAGGGGAGACCCAGTACTTC	CASSGMAPGETQYF
TRBV9	NA	NA	TRBJ2-7	TGTGCCAGCAGCGTAGGTCAGGGTAACGAGCAGTACTTC	CASSVGQGNEQYF
TRBV18	NA	NA	TRBJ2-7	TGTGCCAGCTCACGAGTAGACAGCTACGAGCAGTACTTC	CASSRVDSYEQYF
TRBV11-2	few	NA	TRBJ1-2	TGTGCCAGCAGCCCAGGGATAGGTCGAGGCTACACCTTC	CASSPGIGRGYTF
TRBV2	NA	TRBD1	TRBJ1-4	TGTGCCAGCGGGACAGGGACCACTAATGAAAAACTGTTTTTT	CASGTGTTNEKLFF
TRBV29-1	once	NA	TRBJ2-1	TGCAGCGTTGAAGGGACAAGATACAATGAGCAGTTCTTC	CSVEGTRYNEQFF
TRBV10-3	NA	TRBD1	TRBJ2-5	TGTGCCATCAGTGAGAGGGGGCGCGAGGAGACCCAGTACTTC	CAISERGREETQYF
TRBV28	NA	NA	TRBJ2-3	TGTGCCAGCAGTTTCGGACTCACAGATACGCAGTATTTT	CASSFGLTDTQYF
TRBV29-1	NA	TRBD2	TRBJ2-5	TGCAGCGTGGGGGGACTAGCGGGCGTAATGGGGGCCCAGTACTTC	CSVGGLAGVMGAQYF
TRBV7-9	few	TRBD1	TRBJ1-4	TGTGCCAGCAGCCCCGGGACAGAAAGCTTT	CASSPGTESF
TRBV6-5	NA	NA	TRBJ2-1	TGTGCCAGCACCTTAGCGGGACAGTACAATGAGCAGTTCTTC	CASTLAGQYNEQFF
TRBV14	few	TRBD2	TRBJ2-1	TGTGCCAGCAGCCGTGTAGCGGGAGTGTCCTACAATGAGCAGTTCTTC	CASSRVAGVSYNEQFF
TRBV29-1	NA	TRBD1	TRBJ1-2	TGCAGCGCCGAAACCGACAGGGTCTATGGCTACACCTTC	CSAETDRVYGYTF
TRBV10-3	NA	TRBD2	TRBJ2-1	TGTGCCACCGGGACTAGCGGGAGTTCCTACAATGAGCAGTTCTTC	CATGTSGSSYNEQFF
TRBV18	NA	NA	TRBJ2-1	TGTGCCAGCTCACAGCAGGGGAGCTCCTACAATGAGCAGTTCTTC	CASSQQGSSYNEQFF
TRBV6-5	NA	TRBD1	TRBJ1-2	TGTGCCATCTCTCCCAGGGGGCGCTATGGCTACACCTTC	CAISPRGRYGYTF
TRBV7-8	NA	TRBD1	TRBJ1-1	TGTGCCAGCAGATCGGGACAGGGGATTGAAGCTTTCTTT	CASRSGQGIEAFF
TRBV7-2	NA	TRBD1	TRBJ1-2	TGTGCCAGCAGCGCCCGGGACAGGGGCTATGGCTACACCTTC	CASSARDRGYGYTF
TRBV5-6	NA	NA	TRBJ2-1	TGTGCCAGCAGCTTGTATATTAGAGGCAATGAGCAGTTCTTC	CASSLYIRGNEQFF
TRBV2	NA	TRBD1	TRBJ1-5	TGTGCCAGCAGTAAAGGACAGGATAGCAATCAGCCCCAGCATTTT	CASSKGQDSNQPQHF
TRBV19	NA	TRBD1	TRBJ1-5	TGTGCCAGTAGTGGGGACAGGCAGCCCCAGCATTTT	CASSGDRQPQHF
TRBV5-1	NA	TRBD2	TRBJ2-2	TGCGCCAGCAGCTTGATGACTAGCGGTCCCGGGGAGCTGTTTTTT	CASSLMTSGPGELFF
TRBV6-4	NA	NA	TRBJ1-2	TGTGCCAGCAGTGAGCGTCCAGGGTGGATGGGCTACACCTTC	CASSERPGWMGYTF
TRBV28	NA	NA	TRBJ1-2	TGTGCCAGCAGTTTATATCGGGGTTTTGGGGGCTACACCTTC	CASSLYRGFGGYTF
TRBV3-1/TRBV3-2	NA	NA	TRBJ1-2	TGTGCCAGCAGCCAAGCTCGGAAGGCTTGGGAGGGCCCCTATGGCTACACCTTC	CASSQARKAWEGPYGYTF
TRBV18	NA	TRBD2	TRBJ2-2	TGTGCCAGCTCACCACGCCGGGGGGCGAACACCGGGGAGCTGTTTTTT	CASSPRRGANTGELFF
TRBV5-1	NA	NA	TRBJ2-1	TGCGCCAGCAGCTTGTACGCGGGAAGCTCCTACAATGAGCAGTTCTTC	CASSLYAGSSYNEQFF
TRBV19	NA	TRBD1	TRBJ1-2	TGTGCCAGTACCCCACGAGGGACAGGGGCCTATGGCTACACCTTC	CASTPRGTGAYGYTF
TRBV10-1	NA	NA	TRBJ2-5	TGCGCCAGCAGTGATGTTGGACAGCCAGAGACCCAGTACTTC	CASSDVGQPETQYF
TRBV27	NA	TRBD2	TRBJ2-6	TGTGCCAGCAGTTTGGGGACCACGGGGGGAAGACTAGGGTATAATGGGGCCAACGTCCTGACTTTC	CASSLGTTGGRLGYNGANVLTF
TRBV7-8	many	NA	TRBJ1-5	TGTGCCAGCAGCTCCCAGGACATGGGCAATCAGCCCCAGCATTTT	CASSSQDMGNQPQHF
TRBV7-9	few	TRBD1	TRBJ1-1	TGTGCCAGCAGCTTGCCCCGGGACAGTGAAGCTTTCTTT	CASSLPRDSEAFF
TRBV28	NA	NA	TRBJ2-5	TGTGCCAGCAAGGAGGGGTACCAAGAGACCCAGTACTTC	CASKEGYQETQYF
TRBV5-4	NA	TRBD1	TRBJ2-1	TGTGCCAGCAGCCCGGGACAGGGTAGAGGTAATGAGCAGTTCTTC	CASSPGQGRGNEQFF
TRBV10-2	few	TRBD2	TRBJ2-1	TGCGCCAGCGGGGGACTAGCGGGAGGCGGGGATGAGCAGTTCTTC	CASGGLAGGGDEQFF
TRBV27	few	TRBD1	TRBJ2-7	TGTGCCAGCAGTTTTGGGCACACAGGGGACCTTGTGGCCGAGCAGTACTTC	CASSFGHTGDLVAEQYF
TRBV5-4	NA	NA	TRBJ2-3	TGTGCCAGCAGCTTGCCGGTTAGCGGCCCTAGCACAGATACGCAGTATTTT	CASSLPVSGPSTDTQYF
TRBV7-2	NA	TRBD2	TRBJ2-1	TGTGCCAGCAGCCCCCAACTAGCGGGAGGGCATGAGCAGTTCTTC	CASSPQLAGGHEQFF
TRBV28	NA	TRBD1	TRBJ2-7	TGTGCCAGCAGCACAACCTCCGGGACAGGAGCCTACGAGCAGTACTTC	CASSTTSGTGAYEQYF
TRBV7-6	NA	NA	TRBJ1-3	TGTGCCAGCAGCTTAGTTGCTGGGGCTCAGGGAAACACCATATATTTT	CASSLVAGAQGNTIYF
TRBV29-1	NA	TRBD1	TRBJ1-2	TGCAGCGTAGGACAGGGGAATGACTATGGCTACACCTTC	CSVGQGNDYGYTF